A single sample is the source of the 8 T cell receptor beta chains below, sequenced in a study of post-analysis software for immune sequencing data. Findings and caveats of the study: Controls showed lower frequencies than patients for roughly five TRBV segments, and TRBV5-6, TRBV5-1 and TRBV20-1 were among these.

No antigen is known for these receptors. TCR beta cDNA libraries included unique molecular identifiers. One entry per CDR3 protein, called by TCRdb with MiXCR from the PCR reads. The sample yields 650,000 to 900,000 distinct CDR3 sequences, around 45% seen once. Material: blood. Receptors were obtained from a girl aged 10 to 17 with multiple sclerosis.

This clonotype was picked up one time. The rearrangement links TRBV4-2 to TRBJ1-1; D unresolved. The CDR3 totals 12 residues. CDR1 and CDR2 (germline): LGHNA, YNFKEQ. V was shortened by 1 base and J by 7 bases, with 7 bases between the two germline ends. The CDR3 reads CASSQGSGEAFF. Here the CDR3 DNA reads TGTGCCAGCAGCCAAGGCTCAGGTGAAGCTTTCTTT.

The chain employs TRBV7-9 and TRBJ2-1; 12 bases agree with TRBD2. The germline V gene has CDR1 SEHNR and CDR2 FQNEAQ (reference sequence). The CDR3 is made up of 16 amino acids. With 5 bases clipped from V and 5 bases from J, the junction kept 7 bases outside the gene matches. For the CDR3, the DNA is TGTGCCAGCAGCCTCGGGACTAGCGGGCAACACAATGAGCAGTTCTTC. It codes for CASSLGTSGQHNEQFF.

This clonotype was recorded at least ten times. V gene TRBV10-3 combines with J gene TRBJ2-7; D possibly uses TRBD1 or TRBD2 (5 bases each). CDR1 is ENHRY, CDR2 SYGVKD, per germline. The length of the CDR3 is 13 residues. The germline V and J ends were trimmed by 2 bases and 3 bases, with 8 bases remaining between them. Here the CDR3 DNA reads TGTGCCATCAGTGAGGGGACGGGCTACGAGCAGTACTTC. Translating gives CAISEGTGYEQYF.

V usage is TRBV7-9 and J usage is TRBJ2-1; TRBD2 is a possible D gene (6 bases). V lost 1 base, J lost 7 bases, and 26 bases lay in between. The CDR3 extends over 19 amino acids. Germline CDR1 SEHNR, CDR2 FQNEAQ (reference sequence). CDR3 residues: CASSLGPTSGQKGRNEQFF. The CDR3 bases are TGTGCCAGCAGCTTAGGACCGACGAGCGGCCAGAAGGGGAGGAATGAGCAGTTCTTC.

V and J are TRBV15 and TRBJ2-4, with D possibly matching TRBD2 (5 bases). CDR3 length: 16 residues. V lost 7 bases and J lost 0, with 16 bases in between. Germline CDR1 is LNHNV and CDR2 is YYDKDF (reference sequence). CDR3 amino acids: CATTGGLQRAKNIQYF. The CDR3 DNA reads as TGTGCCACCACCGGCGGACTCCAGAGAGCCAAAAACATTCAGTACTTC.

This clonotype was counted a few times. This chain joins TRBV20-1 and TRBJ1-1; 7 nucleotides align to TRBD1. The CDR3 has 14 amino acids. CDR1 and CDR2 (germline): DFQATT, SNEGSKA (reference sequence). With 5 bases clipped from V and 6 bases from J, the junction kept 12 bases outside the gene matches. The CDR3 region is CSAEIDRVSSEAFF. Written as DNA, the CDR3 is TGCAGTGCTGAGATCGACAGGGTCTCCTCTGAAGCTTTCTTT.

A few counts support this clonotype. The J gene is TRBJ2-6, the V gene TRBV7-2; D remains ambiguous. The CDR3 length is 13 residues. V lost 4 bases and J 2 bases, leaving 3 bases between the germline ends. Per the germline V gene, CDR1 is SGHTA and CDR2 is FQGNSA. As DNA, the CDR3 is TGTGCCAGCAGCTGGACTGGGGCCAACGTCCTGACTTTC. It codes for CASSWTGANVLTF.

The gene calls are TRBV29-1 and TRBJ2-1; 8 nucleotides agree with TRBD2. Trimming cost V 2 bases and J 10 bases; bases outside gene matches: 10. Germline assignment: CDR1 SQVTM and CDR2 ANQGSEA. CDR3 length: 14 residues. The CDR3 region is CSVESGSSPIEQFF. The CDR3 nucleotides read TGCAGCGTTGAAAGCGGGAGCTCCCCGATCGAGCAGTTCTTC.